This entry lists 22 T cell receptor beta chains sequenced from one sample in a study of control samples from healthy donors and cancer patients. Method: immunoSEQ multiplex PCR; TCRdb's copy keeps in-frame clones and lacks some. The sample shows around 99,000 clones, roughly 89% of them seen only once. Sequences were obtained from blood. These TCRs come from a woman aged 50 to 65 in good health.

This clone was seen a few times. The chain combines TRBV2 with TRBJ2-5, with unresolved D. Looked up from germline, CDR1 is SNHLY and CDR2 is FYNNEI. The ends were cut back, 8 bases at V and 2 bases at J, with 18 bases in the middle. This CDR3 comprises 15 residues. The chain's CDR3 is CASGPYISPQETQYF. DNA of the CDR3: TGTGCCAGCGGCCCATATATAAGCCCGCAAGAGACCCAGTACTTC. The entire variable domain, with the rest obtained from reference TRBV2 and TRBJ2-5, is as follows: EPEVTQTPSHQVTQMGQEVILRCVPISNHLYFYWYRQILGQKVEFLVSFYNNEISEKSEIFDDQFSVERPDGSNFTLKIRSTKLEDSAMYFCASGPYISPQETQYFGPGTRLLVL.

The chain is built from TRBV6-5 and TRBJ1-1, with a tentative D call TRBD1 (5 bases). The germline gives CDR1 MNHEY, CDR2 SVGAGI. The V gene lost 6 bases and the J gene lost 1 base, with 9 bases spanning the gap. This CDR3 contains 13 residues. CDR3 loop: CASSQGENTEAFF. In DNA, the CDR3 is TGTGCCAGCAGCCAAGGGGAGAACACTGAAGCTTTCTTT.

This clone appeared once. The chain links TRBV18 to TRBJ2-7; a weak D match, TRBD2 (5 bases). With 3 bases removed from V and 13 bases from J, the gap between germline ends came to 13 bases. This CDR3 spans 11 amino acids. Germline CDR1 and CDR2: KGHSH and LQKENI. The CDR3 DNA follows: TGTGCCAGCTCACCCGGGATCGATAGCTACTTC. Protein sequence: CASSPGIDSYF.

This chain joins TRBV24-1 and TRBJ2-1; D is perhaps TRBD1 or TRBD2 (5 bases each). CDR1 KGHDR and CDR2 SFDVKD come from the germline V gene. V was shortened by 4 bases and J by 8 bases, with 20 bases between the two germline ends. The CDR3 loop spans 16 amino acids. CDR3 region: CATSDRSPGTGHEQFF. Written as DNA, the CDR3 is TGTGCCACCAGTGACCGCTCCCCTGGGACGGGACATGAGCAGTTCTTC.

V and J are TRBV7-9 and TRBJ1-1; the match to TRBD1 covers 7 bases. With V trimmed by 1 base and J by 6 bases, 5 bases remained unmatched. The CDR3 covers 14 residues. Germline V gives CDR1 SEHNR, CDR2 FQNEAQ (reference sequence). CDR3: CASSLGQGMAEAFF. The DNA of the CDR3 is TGTGCCAGCAGCTTAGGACAGGGAATGGCTGAAGCTTTCTTT. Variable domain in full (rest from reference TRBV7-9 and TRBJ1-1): DTGVSQNPRHKITKRGQNVTFRCDPISEHNRLYWYRQTLGQGPEFLTYFQNEAQLEKSRLLSDRFSAERPKGSFSTLEIQRTEQGDSAMYLCASSLGQGMAEAFFGQGTRLTVV.

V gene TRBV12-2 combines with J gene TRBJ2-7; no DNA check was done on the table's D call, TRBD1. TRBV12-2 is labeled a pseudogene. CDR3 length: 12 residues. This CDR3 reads CASRVGGPEQYV. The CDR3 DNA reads TGTGCAAGTCGCGTAGGGGGGCCCGAGCAGTACGTC.

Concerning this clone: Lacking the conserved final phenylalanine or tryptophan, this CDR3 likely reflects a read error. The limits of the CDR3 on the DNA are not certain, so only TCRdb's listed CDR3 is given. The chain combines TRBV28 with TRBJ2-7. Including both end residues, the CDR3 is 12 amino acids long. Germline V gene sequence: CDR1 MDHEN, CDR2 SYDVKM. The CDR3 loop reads CASSSIRDPKWI.

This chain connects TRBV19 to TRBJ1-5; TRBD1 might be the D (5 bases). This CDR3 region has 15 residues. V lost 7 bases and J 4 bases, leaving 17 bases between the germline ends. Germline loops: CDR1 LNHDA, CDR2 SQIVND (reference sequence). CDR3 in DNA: TGTGCCAGTACCCCCCGGGACCGCCTAAATCAGCCCCAGCATTTT. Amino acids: CASTPRDRLNQPQHF.

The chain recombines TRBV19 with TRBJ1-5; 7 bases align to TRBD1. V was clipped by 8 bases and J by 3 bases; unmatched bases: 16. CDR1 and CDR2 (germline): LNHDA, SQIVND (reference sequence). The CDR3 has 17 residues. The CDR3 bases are TGTGCCAGTCGGAGCAGATCGGGACAGCCCTTCAATCAGCCCCAGCATTTT. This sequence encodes CASRSRSGQPFNQPQHF.

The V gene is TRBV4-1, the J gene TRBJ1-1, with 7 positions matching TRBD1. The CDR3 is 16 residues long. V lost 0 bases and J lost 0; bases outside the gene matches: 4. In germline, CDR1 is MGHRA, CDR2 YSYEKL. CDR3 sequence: CASSQDIGGMNTEAFF. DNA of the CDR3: TGCGCCAGCAGCCAAGATATAGGGGGCATGAACACTGAAGCTTTCTTT.

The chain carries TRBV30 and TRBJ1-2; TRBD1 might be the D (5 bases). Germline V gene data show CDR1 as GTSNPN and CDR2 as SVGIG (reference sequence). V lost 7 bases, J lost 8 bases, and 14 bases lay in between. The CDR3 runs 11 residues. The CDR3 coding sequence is TGTGCCTCCGACAAAGGGGACGGCTACACCTTC. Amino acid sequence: CASDKGDGYTF. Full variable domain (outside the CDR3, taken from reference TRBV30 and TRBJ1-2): SQTIHQWPATLVQPVGSPLSLECTVEGTSNPNLYWYRQAAGRGLQLLFYSVGIGQISSEVPQNLSASRPQDRQFILSSKKLLLSDSGFYLCASDKGDGYTFGSGTRLTVV.

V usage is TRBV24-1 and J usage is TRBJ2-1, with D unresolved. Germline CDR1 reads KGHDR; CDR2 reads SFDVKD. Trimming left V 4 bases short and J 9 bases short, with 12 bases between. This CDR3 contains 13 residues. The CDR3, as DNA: TGTGCCACCAGTGACCACCGACGAGGTGAGCAGTTCTTC. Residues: CATSDHRRGEQFF.

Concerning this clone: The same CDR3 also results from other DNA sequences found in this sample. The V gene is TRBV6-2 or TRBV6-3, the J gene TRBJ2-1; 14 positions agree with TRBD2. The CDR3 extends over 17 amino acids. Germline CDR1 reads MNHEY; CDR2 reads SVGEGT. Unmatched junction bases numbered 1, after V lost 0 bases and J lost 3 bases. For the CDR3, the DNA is TGTGCCAGCAGTTACTCGGGGACTAGCGGGAGCTACAATGAGCAGTTCTTC. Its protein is CASSYSGTSGSYNEQFF.

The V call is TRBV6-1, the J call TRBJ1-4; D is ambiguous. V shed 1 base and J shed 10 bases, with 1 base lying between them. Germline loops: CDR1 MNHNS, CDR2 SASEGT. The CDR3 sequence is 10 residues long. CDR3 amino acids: CASSEGKLFF. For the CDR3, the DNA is TGTGCCAGCAGTGAAGGAAAACTGTTTTTT.

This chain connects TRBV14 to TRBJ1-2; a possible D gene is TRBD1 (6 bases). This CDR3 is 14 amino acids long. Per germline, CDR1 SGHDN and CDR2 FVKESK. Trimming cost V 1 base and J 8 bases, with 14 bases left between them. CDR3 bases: TGTGCCAGCAGCCAAGGAGTCGCGGGGGCAGGCTACACCTTC. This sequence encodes CASSQGVAGAGYTF.

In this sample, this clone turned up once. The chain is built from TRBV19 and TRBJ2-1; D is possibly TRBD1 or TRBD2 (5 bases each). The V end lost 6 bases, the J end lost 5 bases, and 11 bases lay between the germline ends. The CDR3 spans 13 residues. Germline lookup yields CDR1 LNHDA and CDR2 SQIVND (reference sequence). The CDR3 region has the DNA TGTGCCAGTAGCTGGGACGGGAACAATGAGCAGTTCTTC. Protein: CASSWDGNNEQFF.

CDR3 DNA sequence: TGTGCCAGCAGCTTGGGGAGGGCTCAGCCCCAGCATTTT. It yields the protein CASSLGRAQPQHF. The chain joins TRBV7-3 to TRBJ1-5; no clear D gene. The CDR3 runs 13 residues. Trimming shortened V by 3 bases and J by 6 bases, and 9 bases separated the two germline ends. The V gene's germline CDR1 is SGHTA and CDR2 FQGTGA.

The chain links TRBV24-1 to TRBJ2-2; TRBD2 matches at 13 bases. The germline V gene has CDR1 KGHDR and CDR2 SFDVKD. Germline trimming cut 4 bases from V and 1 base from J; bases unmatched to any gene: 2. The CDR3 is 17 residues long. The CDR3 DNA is TGTGCCACCAGTGACGGACTAGCGGGAGAGAACACCGGGGAGCTGTTTTTT. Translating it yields CATSDGLAGENTGELFF.

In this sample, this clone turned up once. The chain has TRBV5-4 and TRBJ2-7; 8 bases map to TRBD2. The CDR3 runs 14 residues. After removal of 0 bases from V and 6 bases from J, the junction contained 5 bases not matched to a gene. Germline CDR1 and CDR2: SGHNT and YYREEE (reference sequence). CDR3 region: CASSLVGRASEQYV. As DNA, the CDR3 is TGTGCCAGCAGCTTGGTCGGGAGGGCCTCCGAGCAGTACGTC.

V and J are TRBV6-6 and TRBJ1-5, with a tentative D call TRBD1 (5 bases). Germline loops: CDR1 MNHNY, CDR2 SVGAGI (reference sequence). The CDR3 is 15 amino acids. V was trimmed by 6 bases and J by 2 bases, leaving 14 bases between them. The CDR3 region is CASRDRDAGNQPQHF. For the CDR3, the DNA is TGTGCCAGCAGGGACCGGGACGCCGGCAATCAGCCCCAGCATTTT.

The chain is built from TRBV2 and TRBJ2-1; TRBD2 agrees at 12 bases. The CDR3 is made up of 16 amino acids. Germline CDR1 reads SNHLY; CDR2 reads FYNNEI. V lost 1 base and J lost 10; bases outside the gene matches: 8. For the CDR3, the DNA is TGTGCCAGCAGTGAAGTACTAGCGGGGGGCGCCAGGGAGCAGTTCTTC. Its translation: CASSEVLAGGAREQFF.

As DNA, the CDR3 is TGCAGTGCTGGGCCCCTCAATGAGCAGTTCTTC. Encoded protein: CSAGPLNEQFF. The rearrangement links TRBV20-1 to TRBJ2-1; D gene uncertain. CDR3 length: 11 residues. The ends were cut back, 5 bases at V and 6 bases at J, with 8 bases in the middle. Germline loops: CDR1 DFQATT, CDR2 SNEGSKA (reference sequence).